The following is a T cell receptor (beta chain) sequence with its context. Its antigen is unidentified. The data originate from a study of long-term antiretroviral therapy in people with HIV. Study-level findings and limits: ART adherence was not documented, and neither viral resistance nor therapy changes had any data. Control repertoires displayed wider CDR3 length ranges than the HIV repertoires.

An immunoSEQ assay, version v3.0, was performed at survey level. Per-sample sequencing targets were roughly 35,000-55,000 T-cell genomes. Data came from immunoSEQ multiplex PCR; TCRdb stores just in-frame clones and leaves some out. The sample lists about 18,000 clones, around 91% occurring once. This clonotype was sampled from a man aged 50-60 years with HIV. The sample here was unsorted PBMCs, taken 3 years after starting antiretroviral therapy.

The CDR3 bases are TGTGCCAGCAGCCTTACGGGGTCGGGGGAAGCCGGGGAGCTGTTTTTT. Translating gives CASSLTGSGEAGELFF. This chain links TRBV4-2 with TRBJ2-2; the D gene is possibly TRBD2 (6 bases). V lost 4 bases, J lost 6 bases, and 18 bases lay in between. Germline lookup yields CDR1 LGHNA and CDR2 YNFKEQ. The CDR3 loop spans 16 amino acids.